The rows below give T cell receptor beta chains drawn from one sample of a study of shared clonotypes between healthy human individuals. Sequencing used immunoSEQ multiplex PCR; TCRdb keeps in-frame clones, though not all of them. The sample includes about 870,000 clones, 80% to 95% seen only once; the top ten take 24%. The sequencing sample was made of naive CD8+ T cells sorted from blood. The source of these receptors is a man aged 25 to 40 in good health. The CDR3 runs from the conserved cysteine through the conserved F or W. Fields, in order: clone size, V gene, CDR3 length, D gene, J gene, CDR3 protein, CDR3 DNA. D genes are given only for firm matches. Size is omitted from some rows. Given values are once, few, many or a class for expanded clones.

NA	TRBV11-3	16	TRBD1	TRBJ2-7	CASRRSRDRVLREQYF	TGTGCCAGCAGGCGGAGCCGGGACAGGGTGCTTCGTGAGCAGTACTTC
NA	TRBV25-1	13	NA	TRBJ1-4	CASSDRLGEKLFF	TGTGCCAGCAGTGACAGGCTTGGTGAAAAACTGTTTTTT
NA	TRBV5-6	17	TRBD2	TRBJ2-7	CASSPGLAGFQTYEQYF	TGTGCCAGCAGCCCGGGACTAGCGGGGTTCCAGACCTACGAGCAGTACTTC
NA	TRBV14	17	NA	TRBJ2-2	CASSQYLSGAAYGELFF	TGTGCCAGCAGCCAATATCTTTCAGGGGCAGCCTACGGGGAGCTGTTTTTT
NA	TRBV5-6	15	NA	TRBJ2-5	CASSLGAGIKETQYF	TGTGCCAGCAGCTTGGGGGCGGGGATTAAAGAGACCCAGTACTTC
once	TRBV7-9	13	TRBD1	TRBJ2-7	CASSLDRGHEQYF	TGTGCCAGCAGCTTGGACAGGGGACACGAGCAGTACTTC
NA	TRBV4-1	15	NA	TRBJ2-1	CASSQESRAHNEQFF	TGCGCCAGCAGCCAAGAAAGCAGGGCCCACAATGAGCAGTTCTTC
NA	TRBV15	15	NA	TRBJ1-1	CATSRDWTENTEAFF	TGTGCCACCAGCAGAGATTGGACTGAGAACACTGAAGCTTTCTTT
NA	TRBV9	16	TRBD1	TRBJ1-2	CASSSSPGQLNYGYTF	TGTGCCAGCAGCTCCTCTCCGGGACAGCTTAACTATGGCTACACCTTC
once	TRBV6-1	14	NA	TRBJ1-5	CASTELGRDVPQHF	TGTGCCAGCACTGAACTGGGTCGAGACGTGCCCCAGCATTTT
NA	TRBV27	14	TRBD1	TRBJ2-7	CASSLGQGAYEQYF	TGTGCCAGCAGTTTGGGACAGGGGGCCTACGAGCAGTACTTC
NA	TRBV11-2	17	NA	TRBJ2-1	CASSLGDGPSFYNEQFF	TGTGCCAGCAGCTTGGGGGACGGACCCTCCTTTTACAATGAGCAGTTCTTC
once	TRBV7-9	17	TRBD2	TRBJ2-3	CASFGLAGVFGTDTQYF	TGTGCCAGCTTCGGACTAGCGGGAGTGTTTGGTACAGATACGCAGTATTTT
NA	TRBV27	16	NA	TRBJ2-5	CASLRIGPGAMETQYF	TGTGCCAGCCTCAGAATAGGCCCCGGAGCGATGGAGACCCAGTACTTC
NA	TRBV7-2	15	NA	TRBJ2-1	CASSLVATANNEQFF	TGTGCCAGCAGCTTAGTAGCGACGGCAAACAATGAGCAGTTCTTC
NA	TRBV7-9	14	NA	TRBJ1-2	CASSLALAGDGYTF	TGTGCCAGCAGCTTAGCGCTCGCAGGGGACGGCTACACCTTC
few	TRBV2	13	TRBD2	TRBJ2-1	CASRVAGESEQFF	TGTGCCAGCAGAGTAGCGGGAGAAAGTGAGCAGTTCTTC
NA	TRBV6-5	16	NA	TRBJ2-1	CASTYDAGTHYNEQFF	TGTGCCAGCACTTACGACGCAGGGACACACTACAATGAGCAGTTCTTC
NA	TRBV11-2	18	TRBD2	TRBJ2-3	CASSYIAGGITSTDTQYF	TGTGCCAGCAGCTATATAGCGGGAGGCATTACTAGCACAGATACGCAGTATTTT
NA	TRBV13	15	TRBD2	TRBJ2-7	CASSPAGSGTYEQYF	TGTGCCAGCAGCCCGGCAGGTAGCGGGACCTACGAGCAGTACTTC
NA	TRBV5-1	12	NA	TRBJ2-5	CASSFGQETQYF	TGCGCCAGCAGCTTTGGGCAAGAGACCCAGTACTTC
NA	TRBV4-1	14	TRBD1	TRBJ2-7	CASSQADRGWEQYF	TGCGCCAGCAGCCAAGCCGACAGGGGATGGGAGCAGTACTTC
once	TRBV5-1	15	TRBD1	TRBJ1-2	CASSFWTGLNYGYTF	TGCGCCAGCAGCTTTTGGACAGGGCTGAACTATGGCTACACCTTC
once	TRBV29-1	14	NA	TRBJ1-1	CSVARSSQSAEAFF	TGCAGCGTTGCTCGTTCCAGTCAAAGCGCTGAAGCTTTCTTT
NA	TRBV5-8	16	NA	TRBJ2-5	CASSRKGVWAQETQYF	TGTGCCAGCAGCCGGAAAGGGGTCTGGGCCCAAGAGACCCAGTACTTC
NA	TRBV2	15	NA	TRBJ2-1	CAIRLPPIGSNEQFF	TGTGCCATCCGATTGCCGCCCATCGGGAGCAATGAGCAGTTCTTC
NA	TRBV27	14	TRBD1	TRBJ1-5	CASSLGRGIQPQHF	TGTGCCAGCAGTTTGGGCAGGGGGATTCAGCCCCAGCATTTT
NA	TRBV9	15	NA	TRBJ2-3	CASSVEGSSTDTQYF	TGTGCCAGCAGCGTAGAGGGCTCTAGCACAGATACGCAGTATTTT